This T cell receptor (beta chain) is drawn from a study of T cells in Graves' hyperthyroidism and ophthalmopathy. Looking at the study overall: Peripheral blood was secured at the point of initial diagnosis, before any treatment. Study-wide results and caveats: Most expanded thyroid clonotypes above 0.001 recurred in blood. Ophthalmopathy was told apart from stable hyperthyroidism by a 13 V-J model.

Diagnoses used clinical symptoms, serum thyroxine and TRAb, thyroid ultrasound and orbital computed tomography. What was amplified from RNA transcripts were TCR beta CDR3 regions. RT-PCR in the first round (using the HTBI primer set) targeted the TCR CDR3. TCRdb reprocessed the multiplex PCR reads with MiXCR, giving one entry per CDR3 protein. Of some 440,000 distinct CDR3 sequences listed, around a sixth are singletons. For this clonotype: No antigen is known for it.

This clonotype originated in a young woman with Graves' hyperthyroidism. Specimen: blood.

The CDR3 sequence is CASSASGDAEYF. The CDR3 DNA is TGTGCCAGCAGTGCATCAGGGGATGCGGAGTACTTC. J is TRBJ2-5 and V is TRBV6-1; perhaps TRBD1 as D (6 bases). CDR1 is MNHNS, CDR2 SASEGT, per germline. The V and J ends lost 4 bases and 12 bases respectively, with 15 bases between them. The CDR3 is made up of 12 amino acids.